Listed here are 28 T cell receptor beta chains from one sample, sequenced in a study of blood T cell repertoires in COVID-19 (dated by TCRdb to about 2020). The library relied on the immunoSEQ multiplex PCR assay. This immuneACCESS table, as held by TCRdb, lists in-frame sequences with V and J called but not all clones. Of the missing ones, under half trace to an unresolved V gene in checked studies; the others have no known cause. In all, the sample holds some 25,000 clones, and approximately 81% of those were seen once. Roughly a third of the sample belongs to the ten largest clones. The sequenced sample was peripheral blood. The source is a human donor in a cohort sampled during active COVID-19.

This chain links TRBV9 with TRBJ1-2; TRBD1 is a possible D gene (5 bases). The ends were cut back, 4 bases at V and 4 bases at J, with 14 bases in the middle. This CDR3 is built from 14 residues. The germline gives CDR1 SGDLS, CDR2 YYNGEE. CDR3: CASSSQGGVYGYTF. CDR3 nucleotide sequence: TGTGCCAGCAGCAGCCAGGGAGGGGTCTATGGCTACACCTTC.

The rearrangement uses TRBV12-3 or TRBV12-4 and TRBJ1-6; 9 bases line up with TRBD1. V was pared by 7 bases and J by 7 bases, with 2 bases of the junction left unmatched. The CDR3 sequence is 13 residues long. This CDR3 is CASTGTGNSPLHF. DNA of the CDR3: TGTGCCAGCACCGGGACAGGGAATTCACCCCTCCACTTT.

CDR3 protein: CASTPRGTEYGYTF. The CDR3 bases are TGTGCCAGCACCCCTCGGGGGACGGAATATGGCTACACCTTC. J is TRBJ1-2 and V is TRBV5-4; the D gene is possibly TRBD1 (5 bases). With 6 bases removed from V and 5 bases from J, the gap between germline ends came to 17 bases. The CDR3 runs 14 residues. The V gene's germline CDR1 is SGHNT and CDR2 YYREEE (reference sequence).

The rearrangement joins TRBV27 to TRBJ2-1, with 10 bases identical to TRBD2. V lost 2 bases and J lost 9; bases outside the gene matches: 7. CDR1 and CDR2 from the germline V gene are MNHEY and SMNVEV (reference sequence). The CDR3 runs to 15 residues. As DNA, the CDR3 is TGTGCCAGCAGTTTACGGCTAGCGGGAGAGGGTGAGCAGTTCTTC. Amino acids: CASSLRLAGEGEQFF.

This clone was recorded a few times. This chain links TRBV6-5 with TRBJ2-1, with D perhaps matching TRBD1 (6 bases). Germline V CDR1 and CDR2: MNHEY, SVGAGI. The V end was cut by 7 bases, the J end by 5 bases, with 12 bases between. CDR3 size: 13 residues. The chain's CDR3 is CASIGGGDNEQFF. The CDR3 DNA is TGTGCCAGCATAGGGGGTGGGGACAATGAGCAGTTCTTC.

V usage is TRBV27 and J usage is TRBJ2-2; D is perhaps TRBD1 (6 bases). Trimming stripped 6 bases from V and 4 bases from J, with 15 bases between. Germline V gives CDR1 MNHEY, CDR2 SMNVEV (reference sequence). The CDR3 covers 15 residues. DNA of the CDR3: TGTGCCAGCAGCCGTACAGGGTTGGGCACCGGGGAGCTGTTTTTT. Encoded protein: CASSRTGLGTGELFF.

J is TRBJ1-1 and V is TRBV7-8; a possible D gene is TRBD1 (6 bases). With 1 base removed from V and 5 bases from J, the gap between germline ends came to 8 bases. Germline CDR1 reads SGHVS; CDR2 reads FQNEAQ. The CDR3 totals 13 residues. The CDR3 nucleotides are TGTGCCAGCAGCTTAGGCCAGGGGACTGAAGCTTTCTTT. Translated, it gives CASSLGQGTEAFF.

The chain carries TRBV11-2 and TRBJ2-7; D is possibly TRBD2 (7 bases). Germline lookup yields CDR1 SGHAT and CDR2 FQNNGV. The V end lost 5 bases, the J end lost 4 bases, and 21 bases lay between the germline ends. The CDR3 spans 16 residues. CDR3 DNA: TGTGCCAGCAGCCCCGCGGGGGCGGGACGAGGGTACGAGCAGTACTTC. Protein sequence: CASSPAGAGRGYEQYF.

The rearrangement joins TRBV7-8 to TRBJ2-3, with 12 nucleotides matching TRBD2. The CDR3 runs 17 residues. Unmatched junction bases numbered 9, after V lost 1 base and J lost 7 bases. Per germline, CDR1 SGHVS and CDR2 FQNEAQ. CDR3 amino acids: CASSLDRLAGGPNTQYF. CDR3 bases: TGTGCCAGCAGCTTAGATCGTCTAGCGGGGGGGCCGAATACGCAGTATTTT.

This chain connects TRBV11-2 to TRBJ2-1; no definite D call. V was cut by 5 bases and J by 14 bases, with 28 bases left in between. This CDR3 has 16 residues. Germline V lookup: CDR1 SGHAT, CDR2 FQNNGV. The DNA of the CDR3 is TGTGCCAGCAGCCATGAGACGACTCCCGACTTCGACCACGAGTTCTTC. Its translation: CASSHETTPDFDHEFF.

The chain carries TRBV6-5 and TRBJ1-4, with a possible D match to TRBD1 (6 bases). The CDR3 consists of 15 residues. V was trimmed by 1 base and J by 9 bases, leaving 15 bases between them. Germline assignment: CDR1 MNHEY and CDR2 SVGAGI. Here the CDR3 reads CASSYYGGRVKKLFF. CDR3 sequence (DNA): TGTGCCAGCAGTTACTATGGGGGCAGGGTTAAAAAACTGTTTTTT.

The chain couples TRBV12-3 or TRBV12-4 to TRBJ1-1; TRBD1 aligns across 9 bases. The CDR3 contains 13 residues. Trimming cost V 5 bases and J 7 bases; bases outside gene matches: 5. The CDR3 protein is CASSMGQGSEAFF. The CDR3 DNA reads as TGTGCCAGCAGTATGGGACAGGGTAGTGAAGCTTTCTTT.

Concerning this clone itself: Germline is not matched at one junction end, which may reflect a read error. This rearrangement joins TRBV6-5 to TRBJ2-5; 8 bases are shared with TRBD2. The CDR3 is made up of 15 amino acids. Germline V lookup: CDR1 MNHEY, CDR2 SVGAGI. This CDR3 reads CASGSIGMAGGTQNF. CDR3 coding DNA: TGTGCCAGCGGGTCAATCGGGATGGCGGGGGGAACCCAAAACTTC.

This clone appeared a single time. J is TRBJ1-1 and V is TRBV3-1 (or the pseudogene TRBV3-2); maybe TRBD1 (6 bases). The germline V and J ends were trimmed by 0 bases and 5 bases, with 13 bases remaining between them. This CDR3 has 15 residues. Germline values: CDR1 LGHDT, CDR2 YNNKEL (reference sequence). The CDR3: CASSQESQGRTEAFF. In DNA form, the CDR3 reads TGTGCCAGCAGCCAAGAGTCCCAGGGGCGGACTGAAGCTTTCTTT.

This rearrangement joins TRBV2 to TRBJ1-4; tentative D call: TRBD1 (6 bases). The V gene's germline CDR1 is SNHLY and CDR2 FYNNEI. The CDR3 loop spans 14 amino acids. V lost 8 bases and J 4 bases, leaving 14 bases between the germline ends. CDR3 coding DNA: TGTGCCAGCGAGTCGGGGGGCCTTAATGAAAAACTGTTTTTT. Its protein is CASESGGLNEKLFF.

The gene calls are TRBV18 and TRBJ1-3, with D maybe TRBD1 (5 bases). V lost 3 bases and J lost 1, with 7 bases in between. In germline, CDR1 is KGHSH, CDR2 LQKENI. CDR3 length: 14 residues. CDR3 loop: CASSPGGSGNTIYF. The CDR3 region has the DNA TGTGCCAGCTCACCTGGGGGGTCTGGAAACACCATATATTTT.

The rearrangement uses TRBV6-6 and TRBJ1-4; TRBD1 might be the D (5 bases). The germline CDR1 and CDR2 sequences are MNHNY and SVGAGI (reference sequence). The CDR3 consists of 14 residues. V was trimmed by 1 base and J by 7 bases, leaving 10 bases between them. The CDR3 region has the DNA TGTGCCAGCAGTTACTTTGGAGGGACTGAAAAACTGTTTTTT. Amino acids: CASSYFGGTEKLFF.

The chain employs TRBV28 and TRBJ2-7; D is undetermined. The V gene lost 3 bases and the J gene lost 4 bases, with 13 bases spanning the gap. CDR3 size: 14 residues. Looked up from germline, CDR1 is MDHEN and CDR2 is SYDVKM. The CDR3: CASSFSPTLYEQYF. In DNA form, the CDR3 reads TGTGCCAGCAGTTTCTCACCGACACTTTACGAGCAGTACTTC.

The chain links TRBV7-2 to TRBJ2-7, with 9 bases identical to TRBD1. Per germline, CDR1 SGHTA and CDR2 FQGNSA. The CDR3 sequence is 16 residues long. V lost 5 bases, J lost 2 bases, and 10 bases stayed unmatched. The CDR3 DNA reads as TGTGCCAGCAGCGCCGGACCGGGACAGGGCACCTACGAGCAGTACTTC. It is translated as CASSAGPGQGTYEQYF.

The chain recombines TRBV6-5 with TRBJ1-3; tentative D call: TRBD1 (5 bases). The CDR3 covers 15 residues. V was pared by 5 bases and J by 4 bases, with 15 bases between. Germline V CDR1 and CDR2: MNHEY, SVGAGI. CDR3: CASSHQGLLGNTIYF. Written as DNA, the CDR3 is TGTGCCAGCAGTCACCAGGGCCTACTAGGAAACACCATATATTTT.

The chain uses TRBV9 and TRBJ2-1; 12 bases fit TRBD2. Germline-derived CDR1 and CDR2 are SGDLS and YYNGEE. The length of the CDR3 is 16 residues. V shed 4 bases, J shed 7 bases, and the junction held 9 bases outside the gene matches. In DNA, the CDR3 is TGTGCCAGCAGCCCCCGACTAGCGGGAGTGTGGAATGAGCAGTTCTTC. Protein: CASSPRLAGVWNEQFF.

This chain connects TRBV6-2 or TRBV6-3 to TRBJ1-2, with D maybe TRBD1 (6 bases). Germline CDR1 is MNHEY and CDR2 is SVGEGT. This CDR3 contains 13 residues. The ends were cut back, 8 bases at V and 3 bases at J, with 13 bases in the middle. DNA for the CDR3: TGTGCCAGCCGCCCGGACAGCGACTATGGCTACACCTTC. This codes for CASRPDSDYGYTF.

This clone was counted a single time. The sample carries other DNA sequences with the same CDR3. The chain carries TRBV24-1 and TRBJ1-2; a weak D match, TRBD1 (6 bases). Trimming cost V 1 base and J 4 bases, with 9 bases left between them. The CDR3 sequence is 14 residues long. CDR1 is KGHDR, CDR2 SFDVKD, per germline. The CDR3 sequence: CATSDLGGAYGYTF. CDR3 bases: TGTGCCACCAGTGATTTAGGGGGGGCCTATGGCTACACCTTC.

The V call is TRBV11-2, the J call TRBJ2-7; 12 bases map to TRBD2. The germline V gene encodes CDR1 SGHAT and CDR2 FQNNGV. CDR3 length equals 15 residues. V dropped 5 bases and J dropped 2; count of bases not matched to a gene: 4. CDR3: CASSPRTSGTYEQYF. The CDR3 bases are TGTGCCAGCAGCCCAAGGACTAGCGGGACCTACGAGCAGTACTTC.

The CDR3 loop reads CASSQSLANNGETQYF. For the CDR3, the DNA is TGTGCCAGTAGTCAATCGCTAGCCAACAATGGGGAGACCCAGTACTTC. The chain carries TRBV19 and TRBJ2-5; D is possibly TRBD2 (5 bases). Trimming removed 5 bases from V and 5 bases from J, with 21 bases in between. This CDR3 spans 16 amino acids. Germline V gives CDR1 LNHDA, CDR2 SQIVND (reference sequence).

V is TRBV10-2 and J is TRBJ2-7; weak D call: TRBD1 (5 bases). V shed 6 bases and J shed 3 bases, with 12 bases lying between them. This CDR3 spans 13 amino acids. The germline CDR1 and CDR2 sequences are WSHSY and SAAADI. CDR3: CASRMTEYYEQYF. The CDR3 region has the DNA TGCGCCAGCAGAATGACAGAATACTACGAGCAGTACTTC.

This sequence joins TRBV5-1 and TRBJ2-1, with TRBD1 as a possible D gene (5 bases). CDR1 is SGHRS, CDR2 YFSETQ, per germline. The CDR3 is 19 amino acids. The ends were cut back, 4 bases at V and 0 bases at J, with 23 bases in the middle. CDR3 sequence: CASSGAFAVAFRSYNEQFF. CDR3 nucleotides: TGCGCCAGCAGCGGGGCGTTTGCGGTTGCGTTCCGCTCCTACAATGAGCAGTTCTTC.

V gene TRBV5-1 combines with J gene TRBJ2-7; 10 bases are shared with TRBD1. In germline, CDR1 is SGHRS, CDR2 YFSETQ. The CDR3 has 15 amino acids. V shed 5 bases and J 1 base; nucleotides not matched to a gene: 6. The CDR3 DNA sequence: TGCGCCAGCAGTTGGGGACAGGGGATATCCTACGAGCAGTACTTC. Amino acid sequence: CASSWGQGISYEQYF.